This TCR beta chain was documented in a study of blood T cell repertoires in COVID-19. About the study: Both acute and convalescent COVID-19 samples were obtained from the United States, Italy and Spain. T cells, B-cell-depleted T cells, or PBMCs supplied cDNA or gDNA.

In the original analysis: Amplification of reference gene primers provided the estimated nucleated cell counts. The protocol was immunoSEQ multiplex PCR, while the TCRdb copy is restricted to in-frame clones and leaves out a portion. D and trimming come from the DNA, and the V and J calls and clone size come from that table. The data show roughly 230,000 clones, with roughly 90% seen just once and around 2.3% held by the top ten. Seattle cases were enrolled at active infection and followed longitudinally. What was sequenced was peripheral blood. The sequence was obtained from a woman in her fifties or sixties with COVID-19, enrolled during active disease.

CDR3 DNA: TGTGCCAGCAGCGTACTCGTCACGGGATCAGATACGCAGTATTTT. Residues: CASSVLVTGSDTQYF. This chain links TRBV9 with TRBJ2-3; tentative D call: TRBD2 (5 bases). This CDR3 has 15 amino acids. Germline V gene data show CDR1 as SGDLS and CDR2 as YYNGEE. V gave up 1 base and J gave up 4 bases, with 13 bases separating them.